This is a list of T cell receptor beta chains from one sample in a study of cytomegalovirus exposure and HLA in healthy donors. Data came from immunoSEQ multiplex PCR; TCRdb stores just in-frame clones and leaves some out. The sample lists 80,000 to 100,000 clones, roughly nine tenths occurring once. The sequenced material came from PBMCs. The receptors were sampled from a woman in her 30s in good health and CMV-seronegative. CDR3s include the opening cysteine and the closing phenylalanine or tryptophan. Each record gives: clone size, V gene, D gene, J gene, CDR3 DNA, CDR3 protein. A D gene is named only where the DNA matches it firmly. The listing skips clone size in some rows; elsewhere it reads once, few, many or a size class.

clone_size: .
v_call: TRBV27
d_call: TRBD1
j_call: TRBJ1-2
cdr3_nt: TGTGCCAGCAGCCCGACCCTAGGGACAGCTATGGGCTACACCTTC
cdr3_aa: CASSPTLGTAMGYTF

clone_size: few
v_call: TRBV7-9
d_call: TRBD1
j_call: TRBJ2-2
cdr3_nt: TGTGCCAGCAGCTCAACCGGGACAGGGGTAACCGGGGAGCTGTTTTTT
cdr3_aa: CASSSTGTGVTGELFF

clone_size: .
v_call: TRBV7-3
d_call: .
j_call: TRBJ2-3
cdr3_nt: TGTGCCAGCAGCTACTACGGAGATACGCAGTATTTT
cdr3_aa: CASSYYGDTQYF

clone_size: once
v_call: TRBV5-1
d_call: TRBD1
j_call: TRBJ1-4
cdr3_nt: TGCGCCAGTTGCACCGGGACAGGGGATGAAAAACTGTTTTTT
cdr3_aa: CASCTGTGDEKLFF

clone_size: .
v_call: TRBV10-2
d_call: TRBD1
j_call: TRBJ2-2
cdr3_nt: TGCGCCAGCGCCGACAGGGGGATCCGGGAGCTGTTTTTT
cdr3_aa: CASADRGIRELFF

clone_size: .
v_call: TRBV10-3
d_call: TRBD2
j_call: TRBJ2-1
cdr3_nt: TGTGCCACCATCACTAGCGGGGGGACCTACAATGAGCAGTTCTTC
cdr3_aa: CATITSGGTYNEQFF

clone_size: few
v_call: TRBV28
d_call: .
j_call: TRBJ1-2
cdr3_nt: TGTGCCAGCAGTCTTAGTATCTCTGGCTACACCTTC
cdr3_aa: CASSLSISGYTF

clone_size: .
v_call: TRBV5-4
d_call: TRBD1
j_call: TRBJ1-2
cdr3_nt: TGTGCCAGCAGCTTAAAACCGGGACAGCTCTATGGCTACACCTTC
cdr3_aa: CASSLKPGQLYGYTF

clone_size: .
v_call: TRBV7-9
d_call: TRBD1
j_call: TRBJ1-5
cdr3_nt: TGTGCCAGCAGCGACAACAGGGGTGGCAATCAGCCCCAGCATTTT
cdr3_aa: CASSDNRGGNQPQHF

clone_size: once
v_call: TRBV7-9
d_call: TRBD1
j_call: TRBJ1-1
cdr3_nt: TGTGCCAGCAGCTTATCACAGGGGGCGCGGAACACTGAAGCTTTCTTT
cdr3_aa: CASSLSQGARNTEAFF

clone_size: .
v_call: TRBV19
d_call: TRBD1
j_call: TRBJ1-1
cdr3_nt: TGTGCCAGTAGTATCAGACAGGGGGCTGAAGCTTTCTTT
cdr3_aa: CASSIRQGAEAFF

clone_size: .
v_call: TRBV14
d_call: TRBD1
j_call: TRBJ1-1
cdr3_nt: TGTGCCAGCAGCCAAACGGGACAGGGCCGAGGGGGCACTGAAGCTTTCTTT
cdr3_aa: CASSQTGQGRGGTEAFF

clone_size: .
v_call: TRBV25-1
d_call: .
j_call: TRBJ1-1
cdr3_nt: TGTGCCAGCAGTCGAGACTCCACTGAAGCTTTCTTT
cdr3_aa: CASSRDSTEAFF

clone_size: few
v_call: TRBV5-5
d_call: .
j_call: TRBJ2-2
cdr3_nt: TGTGCCAGCAGCTTGGAGGGGCTAAACACCGGGGAGCTGTTTTTT
cdr3_aa: CASSLEGLNTGELFF

clone_size: .
v_call: TRBV19
d_call: .
j_call: TRBJ1-2
cdr3_nt: TGTGCCAGTAGTATAGGGGGTTTACAGGTCCCTGGCTACACCTTC
cdr3_aa: CASSIGGLQVPGYTF

clone_size: .
v_call: TRBV5-6
d_call: TRBD2
j_call: TRBJ2-3
cdr3_nt: TGTGCCAGCAGCTTCCGGGGGGGAAGCACAGATACGCAGTATTTT
cdr3_aa: CASSFRGGSTDTQYF

clone_size: .
v_call: TRBV6-4
d_call: TRBD2
j_call: TRBJ2-7
cdr3_nt: TGTGCCAGCCCCCGGACTAGCGTTTTCTCCTACGAGCAGTACTTC
cdr3_aa: CASPRTSVFSYEQYF

clone_size: once
v_call: TRBV10-3
d_call: .
j_call: TRBJ2-5
cdr3_nt: TGTGCCTGTTCCGGCCCACGGGATGGCGGAGGGCAAGAGACCCAGTACTTC
cdr3_aa: CACSGPRDGGGQETQYF

clone_size: .
v_call: TRBV4-3
d_call: .
j_call: TRBJ2-2
cdr3_nt: TGCGCCAGCAGCCTTAGTCGGGGGACCGGGGAGCTGTTTTTT
cdr3_aa: CASSLSRGTGELFF

clone_size: .
v_call: TRBV19
d_call: TRBD1
j_call: TRBJ2-1
cdr3_nt: TGTGCCAGTAGTATCCCTTCGGACAGGGCCCCCTACAATGAGCAGTTCTTC
cdr3_aa: CASSIPSDRAPYNEQFF

clone_size: few
v_call: TRBV7-9
d_call: .
j_call: TRBJ2-7
cdr3_nt: TGTGCCAGCAGCCCGTGGACTCCCTCCTACGAGCAGTACTTC
cdr3_aa: CASSPWTPSYEQYF

clone_size: .
v_call: TRBV5-1
d_call: TRBD1
j_call: TRBJ2-7
cdr3_nt: TGCGCCAGCAGCACACAGGGGGACGAGCAGTACTTC
cdr3_aa: CASSTQGDEQYF

clone_size: .
v_call: TRBV4-1
d_call: .
j_call: TRBJ2-7
cdr3_nt: TGCGCCAGCAGCCCCGCTAATGGAGGCTCCTACGAGCAGTACTTC
cdr3_aa: CASSPANGGSYEQYF

clone_size: .
v_call: TRBV5-1
d_call: TRBD1
j_call: TRBJ1-1
cdr3_nt: TGCGCCAGCAGTTCGGGACAGGTGAACACTGAAGCTTTCTTT
cdr3_aa: CASSSGQVNTEAFF

clone_size: few
v_call: TRBV19
d_call: .
j_call: TRBJ1-2
cdr3_nt: TGTGCCAGTAGTCCCGCAAGCTCCTATGGCTACACCTTC
cdr3_aa: CASSPASSYGYTF

clone_size: .
v_call: TRBV18
d_call: .
j_call: TRBJ1-3
cdr3_nt: TGTGCCAGCTTTAGCTCTGGAAACACCATATATTTT
cdr3_aa: CASFSSGNTIYF

clone_size: .
v_call: TRBV7-6
d_call: .
j_call: TRBJ2-2
cdr3_nt: TGTGCCAGCAGCCCCAGCGGAGGGAACACCGGGGAGCTGTTTTTT
cdr3_aa: CASSPSGGNTGELFF

clone_size: .
v_call: TRBV6-5
d_call: .
j_call: TRBJ2-2
cdr3_nt: TGTGCCAGCACTTCACCCGGGAACACCGGGGAGCTGTTTTTT
cdr3_aa: CASTSPGNTGELFF

clone_size: .
v_call: TRBV12-5
d_call: TRBD2
j_call: TRBJ2-5
cdr3_nt: TGTGCTAGTGGTCCAGGGACTAGCGGCACCTATGGAGAGACCCAGTACTTC
cdr3_aa: CASGPGTSGTYGETQYF

clone_size: .
v_call: TRBV6-1
d_call: TRBD1
j_call: TRBJ1-1
cdr3_nt: TGTGCCAGCAGTAACCCCTGGGACAGGGTAGCTTTCTTT
cdr3_aa: CASSNPWDRVAFF

clone_size: .
v_call: TRBV5-6
d_call: TRBD2
j_call: TRBJ2-2
cdr3_nt: TGTGCCAGCAGCCCTATTGCCATGGGACTAGCGAGGAACACCGGGGAGCTGTTTTTT
cdr3_aa: CASSPIAMGLARNTGELFF

clone_size: once
v_call: TRBV28
d_call: TRBD1
j_call: TRBJ2-7
cdr3_nt: TGTGCCAGCAGTTTAAGTCGGTGGGGACAGGCCTTCTACGAGCAGTACTTC
cdr3_aa: CASSLSRWGQAFYEQYF

clone_size: once
v_call: TRBV11-2
d_call: .
j_call: TRBJ1-1
cdr3_nt: TGTGCCAGCCGACCGCTCCCTTTTACAGGGAGGAACACTGAAGCTTTCTTT
cdr3_aa: CASRPLPFTGRNTEAFF

clone_size: .
v_call: TRBV5-4
d_call: .
j_call: TRBJ2-5
cdr3_nt: TGTGCCAGCAGCCCTGACAGAGAAGAGACCCAGTACTTC
cdr3_aa: CASSPDREETQYF

clone_size: .
v_call: TRBV14
d_call: .
j_call: TRBJ2-3
cdr3_nt: TGTGCCAGCAGCCAAGGTTCTATTTTCAATATAGATACGCAGTATTTT
cdr3_aa: CASSQGSIFNIDTQYF

clone_size: .
v_call: TRBV5-1
d_call: .
j_call: TRBJ2-5
cdr3_nt: TGCGCCAGCAGCTCCGTTGGGCTCACCGGAGAGGGAGAGACCCAGTACTTC
cdr3_aa: CASSSVGLTGEGETQYF

clone_size: .
v_call: TRBV19
d_call: .
j_call: TRBJ2-4
cdr3_nt: TGTGCCAGTAGAAATGACCTTTCGGAGGACATTCAGTACTTC
cdr3_aa: CASRNDLSEDIQYF

clone_size: .
v_call: TRBV27
d_call: .
j_call: TRBJ2-7
cdr3_nt: TGTGCCAGCAGCCCGTCAGTCTACGAGCAGTACTTC
cdr3_aa: CASSPSVYEQYF

clone_size: .
v_call: TRBV27
d_call: TRBD1
j_call: TRBJ2-3
cdr3_nt: TGTGCCAGCAGACAGGGGGGTTCTCCAGATACGCAGTATTTT
cdr3_aa: CASRQGGSPDTQYF

clone_size: .
v_call: TRBV4-2
d_call: TRBD1
j_call: TRBJ2-2
cdr3_nt: TGTGCCAGTAAGGACAGGCCGAACACCGGGGAGCTGTTTTTT
cdr3_aa: CASKDRPNTGELFF

clone_size: .
v_call: TRBV7-8
d_call: .
j_call: TRBJ2-7
cdr3_nt: TGTGCCAGCAGCGAACCCTTGAGGGCCCGGTACGAGCAGTACTTC
cdr3_aa: CASSEPLRARYEQYF

clone_size: .
v_call: TRBV2
d_call: TRBD2
j_call: TRBJ2-1
cdr3_nt: TGTGCCAGCAGACTAGCGGTGAATGAGCAGTTCTTC
cdr3_aa: CASRLAVNEQFF

clone_size: .
v_call: TRBV7-2
d_call: TRBD2
j_call: TRBJ2-7
cdr3_nt: TGTGCCAGCAGCTCTTTTTCCCCCCTAGCGGGGGAGCAGTACTTC
cdr3_aa: CASSSFSPLAGEQYF

clone_size: .
v_call: TRBV2
d_call: .
j_call: TRBJ2-1
cdr3_nt: TGTGCCAGCAAACAGTACACCAGCAATGAGCAGTTCTTC
cdr3_aa: CASKQYTSNEQFF

clone_size: .
v_call: TRBV27
d_call: .
j_call: TRBJ1-1
cdr3_nt: TGTGCCAGCAGGGGCGACACTGAAGCTTTCTTT
cdr3_aa: CASRGDTEAFF

clone_size: .
v_call: TRBV2
d_call: TRBD1
j_call: TRBJ1-1
cdr3_nt: TGTGCCAGCAGCTTACAGGGGGAAGCTTTCTTT
cdr3_aa: CASSLQGEAFF

clone_size: .
v_call: TRBV6-6
d_call: .
j_call: TRBJ2-7
cdr3_nt: TGTGCCAGCAGTTGGCATGAAAACCTAGACGAGCAGTACTTC
cdr3_aa: CASSWHENLDEQYF

clone_size: few
v_call: TRBV29-1
d_call: .
j_call: TRBJ2-5
cdr3_nt: TGCAGCGTTGAAGGCGGAGGAGAGACCCAGTACTTC
cdr3_aa: CSVEGGGETQYF

clone_size: .
v_call: TRBV5-1
d_call: TRBD2
j_call: TRBJ2-5
cdr3_nt: TGCGCCAGCAGCCCGGGGGGGACCCAAGAGACCCAGTACTTC
cdr3_aa: CASSPGGTQETQYF

clone_size: .
v_call: TRBV29-1
d_call: .
j_call: TRBJ1-3
cdr3_nt: TGCAGCGTTGTTCAAGCCTCTGGAAACACCATATATTTT
cdr3_aa: CSVVQASGNTIYF

clone_size: .
v_call: TRBV11-1
d_call: .
j_call: TRBJ1-1
cdr3_nt: TGTGCCAGCAGCCAATCGGGACAGAACACTGAAGCTTTCTTT
cdr3_aa: CASSQSGQNTEAFF

clone_size: .
v_call: TRBV4-3
d_call: .
j_call: TRBJ2-3
cdr3_nt: TGCGCCAGCAGCCAAGATGGAGGGTCAGATACGCAGTATTTT
cdr3_aa: CASSQDGGSDTQYF

clone_size: .
v_call: TRBV7-6
d_call: .
j_call: TRBJ1-3
cdr3_nt: TGTGCCAGCAGCTCCACACGGGGGAACACCATATATTTT
cdr3_aa: CASSSTRGNTIYF

clone_size: .
v_call: TRBV2
d_call: .
j_call: TRBJ2-1
cdr3_nt: TGTGCCAGCAGTGAAGGGGGCTGGGGCTATAATGAGCAGTTCTTC
cdr3_aa: CASSEGGWGYNEQFF

clone_size: .
v_call: TRBV5-6
d_call: TRBD2
j_call: TRBJ2-5
cdr3_nt: TGTGCCAGCAGCTTGGGGCTAGCGGGAGGAGAGACCCAGTACTTC
cdr3_aa: CASSLGLAGGETQYF

clone_size: .
v_call: TRBV10-3
d_call: .
j_call: TRBJ1-5
cdr3_nt: TGTGCCATCAATCAACAGGGCAATCAGCCCCAGCATTTT
cdr3_aa: CAINQQGNQPQHF

clone_size: .
v_call: TRBV10-3
d_call: TRBD1
j_call: TRBJ1-5
cdr3_nt: TGTGCCATCAGTGAGTCGGGGGGACAGGCAGGGGGCAATCAGCCCCAGCATTTT
cdr3_aa: CAISESGGQAGGNQPQHF